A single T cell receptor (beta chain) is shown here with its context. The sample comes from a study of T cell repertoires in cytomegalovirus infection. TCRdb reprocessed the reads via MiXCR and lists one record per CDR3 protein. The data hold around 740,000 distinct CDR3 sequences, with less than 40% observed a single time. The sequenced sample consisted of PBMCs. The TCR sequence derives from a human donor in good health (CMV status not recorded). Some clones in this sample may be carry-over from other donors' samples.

CDR3 nucleotide sequence: TGCGCCAGCAGCCAAAACGACTACAATGAGCAGTTCTTC. Translation: CASSQNDYNEQFF. This chain uses TRBV4-1 with TRBJ2-1; D is ambiguous. The CDR3 runs 13 residues. CDR1 is MGHRA, CDR2 YSYEKL, per germline. Trimming removed 2 bases from V and 3 bases from J, with 5 bases in between.